This note documents a single TCR beta chain sequence. Its antigen is unknown. The CDR3 covers 12 residues, taking in both the cysteine and the phenylalanine. No DNA appears here. CDR1 LNHDA and CDR2 SQIVND were looked up in the germline V gene (reference sequence). From each donor, a roughly 2.5 ml peripheral blood sample was collected into PAXgene tubes and stored at -80 degrees C. Total RNA was isolated from whole blood with the PAXgene blood miRNA kit on an automated QIAcube, without T cell sorting. Peripheral blood from monozygotic twin pairs concordant or discordant for inflammatory bowel disease was subjected to deep TCRalpha and TCRbeta repertoire profiling with unique molecular barcoding. Smoking habits were recorded for all twin pairs, and each individual was classified as a current, former or never smoker. The data are from a study of monozygotic twins with inflammatory bowel disease (dated by TCRdb to about 2019). The study in broad terms: A total of 28 monozygotic twin pairs were included in the full study, comprising nine German pairs (four IBD-concordant, five IBD-discordant) and 19 IBD-discordant Danish pairs. The search for disease-associated traits relied mainly on comparing, within discordant pairs, IBD patients with their genetically identical healthy co-twins. Each individual had, on average, about 151 000 unique TCRalpha sequences and 181 000 unique TCRbeta sequences available for analysis.

Library prep was done by 5' RACE. Preparation of each TCR library used about 4,000 ng of total RNA. For each sample, cDNA was synthesized in eight separate reactions using SMARTScribe reverse transcriptase. During cDNA synthesis, unique molecular identifiers containing a 6-nucleotide sample barcode were introduced by template switching. TCRalpha and TCRbeta cDNA was amplified in two nested PCRs of about 17 and 10 cycles, and bead purification was carried out after each PCR. Before amplification, the cDNA was treated with uracil DNA-glycosylase and purified using the QIAquick PCR purification kit. In the second PCR, Illumina TruSeq-compatible adapters and sample-specific barcodes were added. Library quality and concentration were assessed using TapeStation and Qubit, and roughly 5 ng of each library was pooled. Sequencing of pooled libraries was carried out on an Illumina HiSeq2500 single-index Rapid Run using 2 x 100 bp reads and custom sequencing primers. Per the source publication's procedure: UMI-based consensus assembly with MiGEC version 1.2.6 was used to correct PCR and sequencing errors. V(D)J alignment, clonotype assembly and CDR3 extraction were performed with MiXCR version 2.1.1. Normalisation of gene usage, clonotype sharing and MAIT/NKT TCR abundance was achieved by analysing the top 1000, 10 000 and 20 000 clonotypes per sample. After downsampling to 27 000 UMIs, diversity was calculated as the inverse Simpson index using the vegan R package. Paired Mann-Whitney U tests were applied to discordant twin pairs, with Benjamini-Hochberg correction for multiple testing. Following reprocessing of the reads by TCRdb, the data hold one row per CDR3 protein sequence and no DNA is available. The V and J calls, along with clone size, are taken from TCRdb and not from the paper's own processing. This sample's listing comprises 330,000 or so distinct CDR3 sequences. The ten largest clones add up to around 2% of the sample.

Broad study findings and their caveats: Because patients received different immunosuppressive treatments, the repertoires may have picked up extra background noise and variability between individuals. No single strong signal or clonotype linked to IBD turned up in the results, so the idea that one exists was not supported. Measured by the inverse Simpson index, TCRbeta repertoire diversity was lower in IBD patients than in their healthy co-twins. The analysis was unable to tell different T cell subtypes apart. No difference in repertoire similarity was observed between concordant and discordant twins, possibly owing to limited statistical power. Fewer clonotypes were shared with other individuals by IBD patients than by healthy twins, most markedly in patients showing signs of disease activity.

The clonotype was recovered from a human donor with ulcerative colitis or Crohn's disease, or a healthy co-twin of an affected twin (not recorded which). The chain uses TRBV19 and TRBJ1-1; lacking DNA, the TRBD1 call made by TCRdb goes unchecked. The sample consisted of blood. The CDR3 is CASGDRAVEAFF.